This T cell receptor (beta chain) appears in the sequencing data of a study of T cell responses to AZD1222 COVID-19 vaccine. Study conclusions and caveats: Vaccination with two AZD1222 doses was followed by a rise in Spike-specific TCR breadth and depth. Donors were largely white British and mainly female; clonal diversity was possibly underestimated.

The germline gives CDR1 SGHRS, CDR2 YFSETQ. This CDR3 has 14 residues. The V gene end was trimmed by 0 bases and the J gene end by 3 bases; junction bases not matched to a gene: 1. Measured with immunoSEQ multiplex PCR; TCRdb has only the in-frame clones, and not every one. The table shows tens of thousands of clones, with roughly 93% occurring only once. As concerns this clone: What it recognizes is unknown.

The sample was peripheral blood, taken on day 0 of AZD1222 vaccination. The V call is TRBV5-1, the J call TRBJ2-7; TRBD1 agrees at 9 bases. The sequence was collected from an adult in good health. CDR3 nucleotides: TGCGCCAGCAGCTTGGGACAGGGGGACTACGAGCAGTACTTC. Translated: CASSLGQGDYEQYF.